This is a list of T cell receptor beta chains from one sample in a study of blood T cell repertoires in COVID-19. Repertoires were generated with immunoSEQ multiplex PCR, while TCRdb's copy carries only in-frame clones and drops some. The table shows about 410,000 clones, with 90% occurring only once. Sample: PBMCs or T cells enriched from blood (not recorded which). The receptor source for this set is a man in his late teens or twenties who had recovered from COVID-19. Both conserved end residues are part of each CDR3. The order of the fields is J gene, clone size, D gene, V gene, CDR3 DNA, CDR3 protein. A D gene is named only where the DNA matches it firmly. Part of the rows lack a size; the others show once, few, many or a class for expanded clones.

j_gene: TRBJ1-1; abundance: -; d_gene: TRBD1; v_gene: TRBV13; CDR3nt: TGTGCCAGCGGGACAGGGGTAGAGACTGAAGCTTTCTTT; CDR3aa: CASGTGVETEAFF
j_gene: TRBJ2-4; abundance: -; d_gene: TRBD1; v_gene: TRBV3-1/TRBV3-2; CDR3nt: TGTGCCAGCAGCCCAACACAGGGGATGGTAACCAAAAACATTCAGTACTTC; CDR3aa: CASSPTQGMVTKNIQYF
j_gene: TRBJ2-3; abundance: -; d_gene: TRBD2; v_gene: TRBV30; CDR3nt: TGTGCCTGGAGCCTCGGGCTAGCGGGAGGCCCAGATACGCAGTATTTT; CDR3aa: CAWSLGLAGGPDTQYF
j_gene: TRBJ2-1; abundance: -; d_gene: -; v_gene: TRBV2; CDR3nt: TGTGCCAGCAGTGAACGGAAGACCTCAGGGCGTGATGAGCAGTTCTTC; CDR3aa: CASSERKTSGRDEQFF
j_gene: TRBJ2-1; abundance: -; d_gene: TRBD2; v_gene: TRBV2; CDR3nt: TGTGCCAGCAGTGAATTTAATTCGGGGGGGATTGAGCAGTTCTTC; CDR3aa: CASSEFNSGGIEQFF
j_gene: TRBJ1-2; abundance: -; d_gene: TRBD1; v_gene: TRBV29-1; CDR3nt: TGCAGCGTTGGGGCGCCGACACAGGGGAATGGCTACACCTTC; CDR3aa: CSVGAPTQGNGYTF
j_gene: TRBJ1-3; abundance: -; d_gene: -; v_gene: TRBV9; CDR3nt: TGTGCCAGCAGCGTAGCCGTCTCTGGAAACACCATATATTTT; CDR3aa: CASSVAVSGNTIYF
j_gene: TRBJ1-5; abundance: -; d_gene: -; v_gene: TRBV27; CDR3nt: TGTGCCAGCAGTTTAAAGTTCAGTCAGCCCCAGCATTTT; CDR3aa: CASSLKFSQPQHF
j_gene: TRBJ1-4; abundance: -; d_gene: -; v_gene: TRBV3-1/TRBV3-2; CDR3nt: TGTGCCAGCAGCCCAACAGGGAAAAATGAAAAACTGTTTTTT; CDR3aa: CASSPTGKNEKLFF
j_gene: TRBJ2-7; abundance: -; d_gene: TRBD1; v_gene: TRBV7-9; CDR3nt: TGTGCCAGCAGCTCCGACAGGGGCCGGTTCTACGAGCAGTACTTC; CDR3aa: CASSSDRGRFYEQYF
j_gene: TRBJ2-3; abundance: -; d_gene: TRBD1; v_gene: TRBV28; CDR3nt: TGTGCCAGCAGCTGGACAGGGGCAAGAGATACGCAGTATTTT; CDR3aa: CASSWTGARDTQYF
j_gene: TRBJ1-1; abundance: -; d_gene: -; v_gene: TRBV10-1; CDR3nt: TGCGCCAGCAGTGCCTCCTGGGAGGGCTCAAGGAGCACTGAAGCTTTCTTT; CDR3aa: CASSASWEGSRSTEAFF
j_gene: TRBJ1-5; abundance: -; d_gene: -; v_gene: TRBV6-1; CDR3nt: TGTGCCAGCAGTGAAGCTACGAGGCAGCCCCAGCATTTT; CDR3aa: CASSEATRQPQHF
j_gene: TRBJ2-4; abundance: -; d_gene: TRBD2; v_gene: TRBV11-3; CDR3nt: TGTGCCAGCAGCGCGGGACTAGCGGGGCCCCGGGGGAACATTCAGTACTTC; CDR3aa: CASSAGLAGPRGNIQYF
j_gene: TRBJ1-3; abundance: -; d_gene: TRBD1; v_gene: TRBV28; CDR3nt: TGTGCCAGCAGTCCGGGACAGGGTGGAGGAAACACCATATATTTT; CDR3aa: CASSPGQGGGNTIYF
j_gene: TRBJ1-3; abundance: -; d_gene: -; v_gene: TRBV12-5; CDR3nt: TGTGCTAGCTCCCGGAGGGACTCTGGAAACACCATATATTTT; CDR3aa: CASSRRDSGNTIYF
j_gene: TRBJ2-3; abundance: -; d_gene: TRBD1; v_gene: TRBV9; CDR3nt: TGTGCCAGCAGCGCGACAGGGGGCTCCACAGATACGCAGTATTTT; CDR3aa: CASSATGGSTDTQYF
j_gene: TRBJ2-1; abundance: once; d_gene: -; v_gene: TRBV13; CDR3nt: TGTGCCAGCAGCTCCCAAGGGAGAGTCTCCTACAATGAGCAGTTCTTC; CDR3aa: CASSSQGRVSYNEQFF
j_gene: TRBJ1-4; abundance: few; d_gene: TRBD1; v_gene: TRBV27; CDR3nt: TGTGCCAGCAGTTTATGGGGACAGGGTGAAAAACTGTTTTTT; CDR3aa: CASSLWGQGEKLFF
j_gene: TRBJ1-3; abundance: once; d_gene: -; v_gene: TRBV7-8; CDR3nt: TGTGCCAGCAGCGCGGGGATGTCTGGAAACACCATATATTTT; CDR3aa: CASSAGMSGNTIYF
j_gene: TRBJ2-1; abundance: -; d_gene: TRBD1; v_gene: TRBV5-1; CDR3nt: TGCGCCAGCAGCTCTCGAGGGCGGGGGACAGGGGCACTCAATGAGCAGTTCTTC; CDR3aa: CASSSRGRGTGALNEQFF
j_gene: TRBJ2-1; abundance: once; d_gene: -; v_gene: TRBV7-9; CDR3nt: TGTGCCAGCAACTCACTACCCGGTGACAATGAGCAGTTCTTC; CDR3aa: CASNSLPGDNEQFF
j_gene: TRBJ1-5; abundance: -; d_gene: TRBD1; v_gene: TRBV4-1; CDR3nt: TGCGCCAGCAGCCAAGCGCTTGACAGGGGCAGAGAGGAGCCCCAGCATTTT; CDR3aa: CASSQALDRGREEPQHF
j_gene: TRBJ1-5; abundance: -; d_gene: -; v_gene: TRBV28; CDR3nt: TGTGCCAGCAGTAGGCAGGCTTATAGCAATCAGCCCCAGCATTTT; CDR3aa: CASSRQAYSNQPQHF
j_gene: TRBJ1-6; abundance: -; d_gene: -; v_gene: TRBV11-3; CDR3nt: TGTGCCAGCAGCTCCCGACAGAGCCCCTATAATTCACCCCTCCACTTT; CDR3aa: CASSSRQSPYNSPLHF
j_gene: TRBJ1-1; abundance: -; d_gene: TRBD1; v_gene: TRBV13; CDR3nt: TGTGCCAGCAGCCCTCGGACAGGAATAACTGAAGCTTTCTTT; CDR3aa: CASSPRTGITEAFF
j_gene: TRBJ2-1; abundance: -; d_gene: -; v_gene: TRBV5-1; CDR3nt: TGCGCCAGCAGCTTGGCCGTTGCGGGGTACAATGAGCAGTTCTTC; CDR3aa: CASSLAVAGYNEQFF
j_gene: TRBJ2-3; abundance: -; d_gene: -; v_gene: TRBV10-1; CDR3nt: TGCGCCAGCAGTGGCCAGGGGACGGATACGCAGTATTTT; CDR3aa: CASSGQGTDTQYF
j_gene: TRBJ2-3; abundance: -; d_gene: TRBD2; v_gene: TRBV30; CDR3nt: TGTGCCTGGGCTGGGGGGGCAGATACGCAGTATTTT; CDR3aa: CAWAGGADTQYF
j_gene: TRBJ2-1; abundance: -; d_gene: -; v_gene: TRBV2; CDR3nt: TGTGCCAGCCACCCCGGGGCCTACAATGAGCAGTTCTTC; CDR3aa: CASHPGAYNEQFF
j_gene: TRBJ1-6; abundance: -; d_gene: TRBD1; v_gene: TRBV5-1; CDR3nt: TGCGCCAGCAGCCGGACCGCCGGGACAGTCGCCTCACCCCTCCACTTT; CDR3aa: CASSRTAGTVASPLHF
j_gene: TRBJ1-5; abundance: -; d_gene: -; v_gene: TRBV6-6; CDR3nt: TGTGCCAGCAGTGAGGGCAGCAATCAGCCCCAGCATTTT; CDR3aa: CASSEGSNQPQHF